This T cell receptor (beta chain) stems from a study of cytomegalovirus exposure and HLA in healthy donors. Looking at the study overall: HLA-typed donors were the source of 82 million or so unique TCRs, which an early data release held.

The PCR ran on 60 Vbeta and 13 Jbeta primers. The repertoire was sequenced with immunoSEQ multiplex PCR; TCRdb's copy has only in-frame clones and lacks some. Among over 150,000 clones listed, around 68% were seen once. The study's findings and limits: In a later analysis, CMV-associated beta chains were mostly HLA-associated, it appeared. Most TCR sequences proved rare, with some public TCRs found in many donors.

About this clone: The antigen remains unidentified.

This sequence was found in a middle-aged man in good health and CMV-seronegative. Input material: PBMCs.

CDR3 amino acids: CASSTYLTSGEQETQYF. The CDR3 DNA is TGTGCCAGCAGTACCTACTTGACTAGCGGGGAACAAGAGACCCAGTACTTC. The rearrangement joins TRBV27 to TRBJ2-5; TRBD2 aligns across 11 bases. CDR3 size: 17 residues. Germline CDR1 reads MNHEY; CDR2 reads SMNVEV (reference sequence). Germline trimming cut 5 bases from V and 2 bases from J; bases unmatched to any gene: 10.